This T cell receptor (beta chain) was sequenced during a study of blood T cell repertoires in COVID-19. Sequencing used immunoSEQ multiplex PCR; TCRdb keeps in-frame clones, though not all of them. Here the sample spans roughly 410,000 clones, approximately 87% being singletons. From germline, CDR1 is SGHRS and CDR2 YFSETQ. The CDR3 consists of 16 residues. After removal of 4 bases from V and 4 bases from J, the junction contained 6 bases not matched to a gene. The source is a woman aged 60 to 75 with COVID-19, enrolled during active disease. Sequencing was done on a sample of peripheral blood. The rearrangement links TRBV5-1 to TRBJ2-3, with 13 bases aligning to TRBD2. The CDR3 protein is CASSPELAGGPDTQYF. The DNA of the CDR3 is TGCGCCAGCAGCCCCGAACTAGCGGGGGGGCCAGATACGCAGTATTTT.